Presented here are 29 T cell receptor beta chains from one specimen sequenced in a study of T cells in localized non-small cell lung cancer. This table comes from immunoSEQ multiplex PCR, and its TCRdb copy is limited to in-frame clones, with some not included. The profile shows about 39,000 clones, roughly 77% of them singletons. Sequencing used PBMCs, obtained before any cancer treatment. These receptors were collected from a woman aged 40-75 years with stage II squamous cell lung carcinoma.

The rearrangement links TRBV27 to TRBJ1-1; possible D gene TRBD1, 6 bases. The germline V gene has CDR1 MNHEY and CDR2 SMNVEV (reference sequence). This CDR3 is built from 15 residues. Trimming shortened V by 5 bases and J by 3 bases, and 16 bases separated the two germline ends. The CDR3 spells CASSPIGGGDTEAFF. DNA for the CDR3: TGTGCCAGCAGTCCGATAGGGGGAGGTGACACTGAAGCTTTCTTT.

Here the CDR3 DNA reads TGTGCCAGCAACAATGGGGGGCGCTGGGCTTTCTTT. Amino acids: CASNNGGRWAFF. The chain couples TRBV27 to TRBJ1-1; D possibly corresponds to TRBD1 (6 bases). This CDR3 comprises 12 residues. Germline-derived CDR1 and CDR2 are MNHEY and SMNVEV (reference sequence). Trimming removed 7 bases from V and 11 bases from J, with 17 bases in between.

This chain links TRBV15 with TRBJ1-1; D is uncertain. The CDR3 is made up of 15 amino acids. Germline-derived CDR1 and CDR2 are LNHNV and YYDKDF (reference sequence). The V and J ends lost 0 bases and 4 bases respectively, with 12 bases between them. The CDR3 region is CATSRDHLAATEAFF. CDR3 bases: TGTGCCACCAGCAGAGACCACCTAGCCGCCACTGAAGCTTTCTTT.

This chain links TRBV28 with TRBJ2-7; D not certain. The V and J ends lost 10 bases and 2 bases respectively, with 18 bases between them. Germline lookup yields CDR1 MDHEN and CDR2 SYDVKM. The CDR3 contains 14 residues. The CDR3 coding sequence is TGTGCCACCCAACCCCAGGCGGCTACCTACGAGCAGTACTTC. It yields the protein CATQPQAATYEQYF. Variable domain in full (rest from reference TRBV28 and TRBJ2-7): DVKVTQSSRYLVKRTGEKVFLECVQDMDHENMFWYRQDPGLGLRLIYFSYDVKMKEKGDIPEGYSVSREKKERFSLILESASTNQTSMYLCATQPQAATYEQYFGPGTRLTVT.

This CDR3 is CASSPIGQAIGANVLTF. The CDR3 DNA is TGTGCCAGCAGCCCTATCGGACAGGCTATAGGGGCCAACGTCCTGACTTTC. The chain couples TRBV7-9 to TRBJ2-6, with TRBD1 identical over 7 bases. The V gene's germline CDR1 is SEHNR and CDR2 FQNEAQ (reference sequence). Losses at the gene ends were 5 bases for V and 4 bases for J; bases not matched to a gene: 11. This CDR3 is 17 amino acids long. The complete variable domain, with remaining parts taken from reference TRBV7-9 and TRBJ2-6, reads DTGVSQNPRHKITKRGQNVTFRCDPISEHNRLYWYRQTLGQGPEFLTYFQNEAQLEKSRLLSDRFSAERPKGSFSTLEIQRTEQGDSAMYLCASSPIGQAIGANVLTFGAGSRLTVL.

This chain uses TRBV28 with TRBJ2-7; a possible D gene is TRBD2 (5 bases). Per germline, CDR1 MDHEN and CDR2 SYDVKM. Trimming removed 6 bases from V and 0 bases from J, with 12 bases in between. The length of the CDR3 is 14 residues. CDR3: CASSDTAGSYEQYV. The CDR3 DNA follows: TGTGCCAGCAGCGACACGGCGGGCTCCTACGAGCAGTACGTC.

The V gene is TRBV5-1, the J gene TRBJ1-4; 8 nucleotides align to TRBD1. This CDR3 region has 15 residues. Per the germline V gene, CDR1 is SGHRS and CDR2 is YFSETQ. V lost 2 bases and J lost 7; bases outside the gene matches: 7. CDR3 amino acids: CASSLARGRSEKLFF. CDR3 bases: TGCGCCAGCAGCTTAGCCAGGGGGCGAAGTGAAAAACTGTTTTTT. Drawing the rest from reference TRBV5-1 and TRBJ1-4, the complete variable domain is KAGVTQTPRYLIKTRGQQVTLSCSPISGHRSVSWYQQTPGQGLQFLFEYFSETQRNKGNFPGRFSGRQFSNSRSEMNVSTLELGDSALYLCASSLARGRSEKLFFGSGTQLSVL.

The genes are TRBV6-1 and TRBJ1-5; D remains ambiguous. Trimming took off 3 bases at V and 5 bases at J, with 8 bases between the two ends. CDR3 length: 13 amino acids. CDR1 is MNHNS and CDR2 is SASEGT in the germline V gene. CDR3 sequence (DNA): TGTGCCAGCAGTGACCAACAGCATCAGCCCCAGCATTTT. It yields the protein CASSDQQHQPQHF.

Written as DNA, the CDR3 is TGTGCCAGTAGTGCTCGTGAGGCGCGATTCTACGAGCAGTACTTC. Its protein is CASSAREARFYEQYF. The chain uses TRBV19 and TRBJ2-7; no definite D call. The CDR3 is made up of 15 amino acids. With 5 bases removed from V and 3 bases from J, the gap between germline ends came to 17 bases. Germline V CDR1 and CDR2: LNHDA, SQIVND (reference sequence). The variable domain in full, with the rest retrieved from reference TRBV19 and TRBJ2-7, is DGGITQSPKYLFRKEGQNVTLSCEQNLNHDAMYWYRQDPGQGLRLIYYSQIVNDFQKGDIAEGYSVSREKKESFPLTVTSAQKNPTAFYLCASSAREARFYEQYFGPGTRLTVT.

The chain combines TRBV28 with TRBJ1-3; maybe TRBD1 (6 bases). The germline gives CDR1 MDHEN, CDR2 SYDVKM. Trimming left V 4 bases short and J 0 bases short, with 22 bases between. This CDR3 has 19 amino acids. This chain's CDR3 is CASSSSSGGGPFSGNTIYF. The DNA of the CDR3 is TGTGCCAGCAGTTCCTCCTCCGGTGGGGGCCCATTCTCTGGAAACACCATATATTTT.

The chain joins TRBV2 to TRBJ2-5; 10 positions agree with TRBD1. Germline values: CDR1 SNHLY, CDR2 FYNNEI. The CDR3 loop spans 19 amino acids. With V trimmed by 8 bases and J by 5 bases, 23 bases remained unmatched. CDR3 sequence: CASSTRGTGVPTRGETQYF. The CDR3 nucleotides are TGTGCCAGCTCAACCCGGGGGACAGGGGTCCCAACAAGAGGGGAGACCCAGTACTTC. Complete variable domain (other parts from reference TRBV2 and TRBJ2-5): EPEVTQTPSHQVTQMGQEVILRCVPISNHLYFYWYRQILGQKVEFLVSFYNNEISEKSEIFDDQFSVERPDGSNFTLKIRSTKLEDSAMYFCASSTRGTGVPTRGETQYFGPGTRLLVL.

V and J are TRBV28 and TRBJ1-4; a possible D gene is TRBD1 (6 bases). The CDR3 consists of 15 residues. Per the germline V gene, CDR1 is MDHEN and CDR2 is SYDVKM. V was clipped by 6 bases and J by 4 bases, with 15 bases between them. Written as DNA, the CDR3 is TGTGCCAGCAGCCGAGGGGGGGGACTTAATGAAAAACTGTTTTTT. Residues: CASSRGGGLNEKLFF.

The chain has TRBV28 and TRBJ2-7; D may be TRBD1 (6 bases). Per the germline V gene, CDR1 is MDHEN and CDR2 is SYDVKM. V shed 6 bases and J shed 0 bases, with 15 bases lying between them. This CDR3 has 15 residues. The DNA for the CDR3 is TGTGCCAGCAGCTACGGGACATCCGGCTCCTACGAGCAGTACTTC. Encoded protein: CASSYGTSGSYEQYF. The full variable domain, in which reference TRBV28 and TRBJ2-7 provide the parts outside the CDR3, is DVKVTQSSRYLVKRTGEKVFLECVQDMDHENMFWYRQDPGLGLRLIYFSYDVKMKEKGDIPEGYSVSREKKERFSLILESASTNQTSMYLCASSYGTSGSYEQYFGPGTRLTVT.

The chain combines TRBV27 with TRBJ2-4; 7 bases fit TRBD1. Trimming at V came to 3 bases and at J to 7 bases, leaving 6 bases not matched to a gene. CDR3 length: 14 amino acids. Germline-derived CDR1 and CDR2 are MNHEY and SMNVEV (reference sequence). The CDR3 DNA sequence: TGTGCCAGCAGTTTGGGCAGGGGGTGGAACATTCAGTACTTC. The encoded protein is CASSLGRGWNIQYF.

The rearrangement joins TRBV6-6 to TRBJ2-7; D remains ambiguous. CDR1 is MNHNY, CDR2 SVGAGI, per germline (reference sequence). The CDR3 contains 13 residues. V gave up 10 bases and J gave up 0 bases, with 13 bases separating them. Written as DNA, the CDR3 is TGTGCCACCGGCAAAGGAATCTCCTACGAGCAGTACTTC. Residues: CATGKGISYEQYF.

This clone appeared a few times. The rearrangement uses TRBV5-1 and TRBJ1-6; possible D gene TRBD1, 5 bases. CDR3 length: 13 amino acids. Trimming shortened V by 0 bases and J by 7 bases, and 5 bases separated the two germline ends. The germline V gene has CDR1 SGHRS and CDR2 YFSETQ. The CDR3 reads CASSLAGNSPLHF. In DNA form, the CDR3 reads TGCGCCAGCAGCTTGGCAGGGAATTCACCCCTCCACTTT.

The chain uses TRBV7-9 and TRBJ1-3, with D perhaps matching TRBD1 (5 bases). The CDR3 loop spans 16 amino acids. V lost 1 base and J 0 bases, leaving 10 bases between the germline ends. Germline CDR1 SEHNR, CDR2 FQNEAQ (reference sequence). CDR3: CASSLGQGLSGNTIYF. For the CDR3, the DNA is TGTGCCAGCAGCTTAGGGCAGGGCCTCTCTGGAAACACCATATATTTT. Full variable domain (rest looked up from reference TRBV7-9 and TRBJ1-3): DTGVSQNPRHKITKRGQNVTFRCDPISEHNRLYWYRQTLGQGPEFLTYFQNEAQLEKSRLLSDRFSAERPKGSFSTLEIQRTEQGDSAMYLCASSLGQGLSGNTIYFGEGSWLTVV.

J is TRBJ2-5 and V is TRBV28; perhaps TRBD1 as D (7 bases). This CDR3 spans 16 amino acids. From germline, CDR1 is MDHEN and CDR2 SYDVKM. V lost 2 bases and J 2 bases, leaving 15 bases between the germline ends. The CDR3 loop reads CASSLGAGRGQETQYF. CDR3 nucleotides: TGTGCCAGCAGTTTAGGAGCGGGCAGGGGGCAAGAGACCCAGTACTTC.

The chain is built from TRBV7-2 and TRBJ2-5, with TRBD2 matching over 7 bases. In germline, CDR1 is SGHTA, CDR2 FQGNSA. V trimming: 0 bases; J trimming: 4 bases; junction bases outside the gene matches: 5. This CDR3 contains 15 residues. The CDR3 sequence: CASSLAGAGPETQYF. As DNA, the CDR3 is TGTGCCAGCAGCTTAGCGGGAGCGGGGCCAGAGACCCAGTACTTC.

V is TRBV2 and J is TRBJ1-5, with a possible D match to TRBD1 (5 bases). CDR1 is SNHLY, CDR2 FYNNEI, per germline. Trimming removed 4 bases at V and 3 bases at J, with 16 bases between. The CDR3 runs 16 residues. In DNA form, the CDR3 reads TGTGCCAGCAGTGTTCATGGGACCTCGAACAATCAGCCCCAGCATTTT. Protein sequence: CASSVHGTSNNQPQHF. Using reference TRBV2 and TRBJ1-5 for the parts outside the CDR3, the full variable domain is EPEVTQTPSHQVTQMGQEVILRCVPISNHLYFYWYRQILGQKVEFLVSFYNNEISEKSEIFDDQFSVERPDGSNFTLKIRSTKLEDSAMYFCASSVHGTSNNQPQHFGDGTRLSIL.

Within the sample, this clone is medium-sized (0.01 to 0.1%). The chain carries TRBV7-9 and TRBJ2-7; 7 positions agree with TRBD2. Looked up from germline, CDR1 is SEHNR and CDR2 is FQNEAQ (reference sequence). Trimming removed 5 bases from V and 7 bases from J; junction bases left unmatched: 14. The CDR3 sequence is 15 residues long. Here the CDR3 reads CASSRVWAGVGEQYF. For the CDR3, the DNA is TGTGCCAGCAGCCGGGTGTGGGCGGGAGTCGGGGAGCAGTACTTC.

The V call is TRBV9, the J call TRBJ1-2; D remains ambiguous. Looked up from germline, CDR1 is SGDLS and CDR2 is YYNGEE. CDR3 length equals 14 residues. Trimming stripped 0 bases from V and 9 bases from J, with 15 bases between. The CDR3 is CASSVGEASESYTF. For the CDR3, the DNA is TGTGCCAGCAGCGTAGGGGAGGCTTCGGAAAGCTACACCTTC.

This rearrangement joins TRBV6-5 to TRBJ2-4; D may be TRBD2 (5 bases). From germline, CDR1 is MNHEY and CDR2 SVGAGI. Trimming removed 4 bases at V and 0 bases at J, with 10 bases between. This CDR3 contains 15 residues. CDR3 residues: CASSLSGLAKNIQYF. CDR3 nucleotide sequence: TGTGCCAGCAGTTTATCAGGACTAGCCAAAAACATTCAGTACTTC.

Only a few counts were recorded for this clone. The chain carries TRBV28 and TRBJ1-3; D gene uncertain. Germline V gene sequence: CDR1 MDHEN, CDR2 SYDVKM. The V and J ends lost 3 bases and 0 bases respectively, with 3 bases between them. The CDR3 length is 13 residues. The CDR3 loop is CASSLRSGNTIYF. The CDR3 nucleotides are TGTGCCAGCAGTTTGCGCTCTGGAAACACCATATATTTT. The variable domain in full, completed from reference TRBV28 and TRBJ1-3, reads DVKVTQSSRYLVKRTGEKVFLECVQDMDHENMFWYRQDPGLGLRLIYFSYDVKMKEKGDIPEGYSVSREKKERFSLILESASTNQTSMYLCASSLRSGNTIYFGEGSWLTVV.

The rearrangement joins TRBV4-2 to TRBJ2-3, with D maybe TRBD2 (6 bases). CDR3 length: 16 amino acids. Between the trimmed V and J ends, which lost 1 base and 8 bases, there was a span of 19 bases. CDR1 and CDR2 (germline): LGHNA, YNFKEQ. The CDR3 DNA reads TGTGCCAGCAGCCAAGCGGTAGCGGCAAGATTCATTACGCAGTATTTT. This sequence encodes CASSQAVAARFITQYF.

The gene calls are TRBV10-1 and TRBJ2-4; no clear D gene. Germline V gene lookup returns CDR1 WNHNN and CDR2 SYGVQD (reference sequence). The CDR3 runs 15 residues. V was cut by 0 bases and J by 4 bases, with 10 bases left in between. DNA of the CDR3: TGCGCCAGCAGTGAGTCTCGGTATGGTAAAAACATTCAGTACTTC. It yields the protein CASSESRYGKNIQYF.

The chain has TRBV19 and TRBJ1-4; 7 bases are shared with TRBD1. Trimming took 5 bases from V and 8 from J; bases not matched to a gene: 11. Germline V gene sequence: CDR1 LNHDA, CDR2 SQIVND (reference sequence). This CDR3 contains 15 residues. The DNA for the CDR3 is TGTGCCAGTAGTCCACAGGGGAATCGAGGCGAAAAACTGTTTTTT. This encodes CASSPQGNRGEKLFF.

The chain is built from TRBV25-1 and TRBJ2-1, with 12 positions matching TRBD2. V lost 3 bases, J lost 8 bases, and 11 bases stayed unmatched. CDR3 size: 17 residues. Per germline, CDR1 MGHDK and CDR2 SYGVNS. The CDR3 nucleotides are TGTGCCAGCAGTGAGCCTCCTACTAGCGGGAGGAACGATGAGCAGTTCTTC. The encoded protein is CASSEPPTSGRNDEQFF.

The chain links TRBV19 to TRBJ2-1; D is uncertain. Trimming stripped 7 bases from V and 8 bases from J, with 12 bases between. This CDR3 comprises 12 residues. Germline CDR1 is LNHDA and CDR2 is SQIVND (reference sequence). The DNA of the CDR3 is TGTGCCAGTACTACCGAAGACCATGAGCAGTTCTTC. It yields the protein CASTTEDHEQFF.